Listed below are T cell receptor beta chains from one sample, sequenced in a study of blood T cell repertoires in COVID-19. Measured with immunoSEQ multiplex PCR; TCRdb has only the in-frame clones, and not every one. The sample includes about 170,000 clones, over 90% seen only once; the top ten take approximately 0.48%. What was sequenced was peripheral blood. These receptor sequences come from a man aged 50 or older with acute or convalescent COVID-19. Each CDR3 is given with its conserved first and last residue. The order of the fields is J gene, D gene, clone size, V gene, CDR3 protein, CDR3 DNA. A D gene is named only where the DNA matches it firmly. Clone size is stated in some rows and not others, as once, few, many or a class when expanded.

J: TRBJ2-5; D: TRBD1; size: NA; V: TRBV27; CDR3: CASSLSRQGQETQYF; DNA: TGTGCCAGCAGTTTATCAAGACAGGGCCAAGAGACCCAGTACTTC
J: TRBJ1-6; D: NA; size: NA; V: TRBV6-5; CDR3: CASINVWENSPLHF; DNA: TGTGCCAGCATCAACGTATGGGAGAATTCACCCCTCCACTTT
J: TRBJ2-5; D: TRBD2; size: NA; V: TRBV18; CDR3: CASSPNSLLAGAETQYF; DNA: TGTGCCAGCTCACCAAATAGCTTGCTAGCGGGAGCAGAGACCCAGTACTTC
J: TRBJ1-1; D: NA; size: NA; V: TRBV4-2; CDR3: CASSPRENTEAFF; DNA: TGTGCCAGCAGCCCGAGGGAGAACACTGAAGCTTTCTTT
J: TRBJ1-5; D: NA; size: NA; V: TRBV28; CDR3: CASSHEFRGDQPQHF; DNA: TGTGCCAGCAGCCATGAGTTCCGGGGAGATCAGCCCCAGCATTTT
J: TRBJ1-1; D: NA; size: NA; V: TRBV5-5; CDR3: CASSLGRLYKGTEAFF; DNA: TGTGCCAGCAGCTTGGGGAGGTTGTATAAAGGCACTGAAGCTTTCTTT
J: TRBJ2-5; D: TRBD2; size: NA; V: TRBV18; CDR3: CASSPGGAEKETQYF; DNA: TGTGCCAGCTCACCCGGGGGGGCAGAGAAAGAGACCCAGTACTTC
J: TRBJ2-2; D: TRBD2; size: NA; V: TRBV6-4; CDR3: CASSPGGDTGELFF; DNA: TGTGCCAGCAGCCCGGGGGGGGACACCGGGGAGCTGTTTTTT
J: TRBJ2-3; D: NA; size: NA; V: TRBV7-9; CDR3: CASSLMGGEDTQYF; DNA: TGTGCCAGCAGCTTGATGGGGGGTGAAGATACGCAGTATTTT
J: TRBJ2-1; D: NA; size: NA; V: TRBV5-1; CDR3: CASRMDPGDNNEQFF; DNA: TGCGCCAGCAGAATGGACCCAGGGGACAACAATGAGCAGTTCTTC
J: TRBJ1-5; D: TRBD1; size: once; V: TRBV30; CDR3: CAWNSQGTGNQPQHF; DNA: TGTGCCTGGAACTCACAGGGGACGGGCAATCAGCCCCAGCATTTT
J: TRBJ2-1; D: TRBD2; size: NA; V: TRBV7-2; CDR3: CASRLLAGSYNEQFF; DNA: TGTGCCAGCAGGTTACTAGCGGGCTCCTACAATGAGCAGTTCTTC
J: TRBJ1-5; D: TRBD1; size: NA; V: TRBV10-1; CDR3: CASSPAGTGEAFSNQPQHF; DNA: TGCGCCAGCAGTCCAGCCGGGACAGGTGAGGCGTTTAGCAATCAGCCCCAGCATTTT
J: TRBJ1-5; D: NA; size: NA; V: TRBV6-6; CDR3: CASSFPGVGNQPQHF; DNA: TGTGCCAGCAGTTTCCCGGGTGTGGGCAATCAGCCCCAGCATTTT
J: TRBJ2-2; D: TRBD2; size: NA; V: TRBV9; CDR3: CASSLGTSGTTGELFF; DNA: TGTGCCAGCAGCCTCGGGACTAGCGGAACGACCGGGGAGCTGTTTTTT
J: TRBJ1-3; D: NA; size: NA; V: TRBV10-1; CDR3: CASSEGGSGNTIYF; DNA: TGCGCCAGCAGTGAGGGAGGTTCTGGAAACACCATATATTTT
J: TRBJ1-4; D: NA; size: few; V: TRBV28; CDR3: CASSSAGTKGEKLFF; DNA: TGTGCCAGCAGTTCCGCCGGGACAAAAGGGGAAAAACTGTTTTTT
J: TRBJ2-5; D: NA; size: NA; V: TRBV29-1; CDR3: CSVEGLAQETQYF; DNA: TGCAGCGTTGAAGGGCTAGCTCAAGAGACCCAGTACTTC
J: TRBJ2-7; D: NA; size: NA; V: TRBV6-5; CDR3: CASSYPRTSSYEQYF; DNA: TGTGCCAGCAGTTATCCACGGACTTCCTCCTACGAGCAGTACTTC
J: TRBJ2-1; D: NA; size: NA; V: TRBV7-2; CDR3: CASSLQGTLSYNEQFF; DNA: TGTGCCAGCAGCTTACAGGGGACCCTCTCCTACAATGAGCAGTTCTTC
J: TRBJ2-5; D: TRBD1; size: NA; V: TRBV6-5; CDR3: CASSYNQGVGETQYF; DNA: TGTGCCAGCAGTTACAACCAGGGGGTCGGGGAGACCCAGTACTTC
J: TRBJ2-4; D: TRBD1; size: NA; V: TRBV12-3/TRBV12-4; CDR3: CASSSSDRVGF; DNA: TGTGCCAGCAGTTCTTCCGACAGGGTAGGCTTC
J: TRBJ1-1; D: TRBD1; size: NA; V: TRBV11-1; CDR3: CASSSGTGLNTEAFF; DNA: TGTGCCAGCAGCTCCGGGACAGGGTTGAACACTGAAGCTTTCTTT
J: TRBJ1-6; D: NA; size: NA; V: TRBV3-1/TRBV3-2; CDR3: CASSHLNSPLHF; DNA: TGTGCCAGCAGCCACCTTAATTCACCCCTCCACTTT
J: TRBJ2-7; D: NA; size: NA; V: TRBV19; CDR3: CARRLVTYEQYF; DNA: TGTGCCAGGAGACTAGTCACGTACGAGCAGTACTTC
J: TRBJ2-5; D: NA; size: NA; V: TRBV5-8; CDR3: CASSLSQLGFSQYF; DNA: TGTGCCAGCAGCCTCTCACAACTAGGCTTTTCCCAGTACTTC
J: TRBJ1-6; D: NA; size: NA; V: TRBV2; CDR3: CASSVIQGGSSPLHF; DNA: TGTGCCAGCAGTGTCATCCAGGGCGGGAGTTCACCCCTCCACTTT
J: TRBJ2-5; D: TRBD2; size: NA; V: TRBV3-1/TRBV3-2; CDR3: CASSQDGLAGGLQETQYF; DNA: TGTGCCAGCAGCCAAGATGGACTAGCGGGAGGTCTGCAAGAGACCCAGTACTTC
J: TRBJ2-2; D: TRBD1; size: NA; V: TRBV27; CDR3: CASSLYSRGLAGELFF; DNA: TGTGCCAGCAGTTTATATAGCAGGGGGCTAGCCGGGGAGCTGTTTTTT
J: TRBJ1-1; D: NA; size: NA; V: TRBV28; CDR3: CASSRGLRNWEAFF; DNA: TGTGCCAGCAGTCGCGGGCTCCGGAACTGGGAAGCTTTCTTT
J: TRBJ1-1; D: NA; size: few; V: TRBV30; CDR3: CAWRPETKNTEAFF; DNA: TGTGCCTGGAGGCCCGAGACTAAGAACACTGAAGCTTTCTTT
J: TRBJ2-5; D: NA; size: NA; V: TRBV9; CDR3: CASSVGVGWETQYF; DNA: TGTGCCAGCAGCGTAGGGGTGGGCTGGGAGACCCAGTACTTC
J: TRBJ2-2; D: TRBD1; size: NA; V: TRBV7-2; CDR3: CASNRQGALTGELFF; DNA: TGTGCCAGCAACAGACAGGGGGCACTTACGGGGGAGCTGTTTTTT
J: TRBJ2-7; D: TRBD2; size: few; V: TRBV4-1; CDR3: CASSQTSGILYEQYF; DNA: TGCGCCAGCAGCCAAACTAGCGGGATTCTTTACGAGCAGTACTTC
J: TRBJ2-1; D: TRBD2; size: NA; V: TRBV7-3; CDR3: CASSPSGPYNEQFF; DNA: TGTGCCAGCAGTCCTAGCGGGCCCTACAATGAGCAGTTCTTC
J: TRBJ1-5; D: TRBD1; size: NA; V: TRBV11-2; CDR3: CASSHRTGLDQPQHF; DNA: TGTGCCAGCAGCCACCGGACAGGGCTGGATCAGCCCCAGCATTTT
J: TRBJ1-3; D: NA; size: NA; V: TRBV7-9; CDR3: CASSFRGTGNTIYF; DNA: TGTGCCAGCAGCTTCCGAGGGACTGGAAACACCATATATTTT
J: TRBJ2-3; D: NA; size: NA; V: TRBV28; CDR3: CASSLKARDTQYF; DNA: TGTGCCAGCAGTTTGAAGGCTAGGGATACGCAGTATTTT
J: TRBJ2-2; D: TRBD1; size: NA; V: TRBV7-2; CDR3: CASSSYRGWTGELFF; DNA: TGTGCCAGCAGCTCATACAGGGGATGGACCGGGGAGCTGTTTTTT
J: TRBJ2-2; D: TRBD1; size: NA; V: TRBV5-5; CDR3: CASSLAGTGLSTGELFF; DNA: TGTGCCAGCAGCTTGGCCGGGACAGGTTTAAGCACCGGGGAGCTGTTTTTT
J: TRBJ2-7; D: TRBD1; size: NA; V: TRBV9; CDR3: CASSPTGQGYEQYF; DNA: TGTGCCAGCAGCCCTACGGGACAGGGGTACGAGCAGTACTTC
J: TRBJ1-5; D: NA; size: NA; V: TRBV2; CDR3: CASRRDGNQPQHF; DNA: TGTGCCAGCAGGCGGGACGGGAATCAGCCCCAGCATTTT
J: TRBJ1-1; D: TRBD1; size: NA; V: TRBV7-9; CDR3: CASSLAKGQGNTEAFF; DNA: TGTGCCAGCAGCTTAGCGAAGGGACAGGGGAACACTGAAGCTTTCTTT
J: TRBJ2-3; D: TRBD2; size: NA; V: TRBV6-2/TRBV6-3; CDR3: CASSYVSGGAGDTQYF; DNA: TGTGCCAGCAGTTATGTGAGCGGGGGGGCGGGAGATACGCAGTATTTT
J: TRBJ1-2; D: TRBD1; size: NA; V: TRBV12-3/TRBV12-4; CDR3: CASRRQGYGYTF; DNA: TGTGCCAGCAGACGACAGGGGTATGGCTACACCTTC
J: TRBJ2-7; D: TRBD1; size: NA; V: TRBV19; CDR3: CASSSQGADEQYF; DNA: TGTGCCAGTAGTAGCCAGGGGGCAGACGAGCAGTACTTC
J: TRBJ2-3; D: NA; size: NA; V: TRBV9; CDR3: CASSVARGTDTQYF; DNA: TGTGCCAGCAGCGTAGCGCGGGGCACAGATACGCAGTATTTT